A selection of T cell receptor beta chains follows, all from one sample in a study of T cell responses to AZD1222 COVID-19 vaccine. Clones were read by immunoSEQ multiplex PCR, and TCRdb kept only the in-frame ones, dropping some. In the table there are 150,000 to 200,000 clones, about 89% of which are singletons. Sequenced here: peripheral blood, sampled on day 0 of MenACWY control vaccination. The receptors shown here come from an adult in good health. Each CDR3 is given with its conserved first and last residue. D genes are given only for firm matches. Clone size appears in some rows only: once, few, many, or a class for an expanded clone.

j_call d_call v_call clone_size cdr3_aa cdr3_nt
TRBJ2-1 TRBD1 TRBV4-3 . CASSQHGDSLYNEQFF TGCGCCAGCAGCCAACATGGGGACAGCCTCTACAATGAGCAGTTCTTC
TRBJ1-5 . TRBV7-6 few CASSKMSAGVSNQPQHF TGTGCCAGCAGCAAGATGTCTGCAGGGGTTAGCAATCAGCCCCAGCATTTT
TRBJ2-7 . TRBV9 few CASSPPSDEQYF TGTGCCAGCAGCCCCCCCTCGGACGAGCAGTACTTC
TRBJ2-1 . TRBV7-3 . CASSSPQGGRNEQFF TGTGCCAGCAGCTCCCCCCAAGGGGGGCGTAATGAGCAGTTCTTC
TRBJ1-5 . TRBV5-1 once CASRRSTGGEHPQHF TGCGCCAGCAGGCGTTCGACCGGAGGGGAGCACCCCCAGCATTTT
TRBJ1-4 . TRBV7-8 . CASSPLRGGEKLFF TGTGCCAGCAGCCCCCTGAGGGGGGGTGAAAAACTGTTTTTT
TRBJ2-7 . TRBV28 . CASSTTGDRAYEQYF TGTGCCAGCAGCACCACCGGGGACCGAGCCTACGAGCAGTACTTC
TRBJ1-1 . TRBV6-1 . CASSWELNTEAFF TGTGCCAGCAGCTGGGAATTGAACACTGAAGCTTTCTTT
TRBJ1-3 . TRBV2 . CASRDTGQGNTIYF TGTGCCAGCAGGGATACAGGGCAAGGAAACACCATATATTTT
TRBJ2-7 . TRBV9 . CASSPSGPSYEQYF TGTGCCAGCAGCCCTTCCGGGCCCTCCTACGAGCAGTACTTC
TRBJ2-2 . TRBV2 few CASRWEGTGELFF TGTGCCAGCAGGTGGGAAGGAACCGGGGAGCTGTTTTTT
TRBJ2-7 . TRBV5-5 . CASSLGRFGAYEQYF TGTGCCAGCAGCTTGGGACGATTTGGGGCCTACGAGCAGTACTTC
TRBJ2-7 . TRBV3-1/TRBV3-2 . CASSDAGTYEQYF TGTGCCAGCAGCGACGCGGGAACCTACGAGCAGTACTTC
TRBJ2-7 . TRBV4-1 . CASSQELAVSYEQYF TGCGCCAGCAGCCAAGAACTCGCAGTCTCCTACGAGCAGTACTTC
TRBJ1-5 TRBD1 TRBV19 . CASSIDPQGASNQPQHF TGTGCCAGTAGTATAGATCCCCAGGGGGCGAGCAATCAGCCCCAGCATTTT
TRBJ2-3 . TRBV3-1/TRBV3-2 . CASSQTKPGAAYTQYF TGTGCCAGCAGCCAAACGAAACCGGGAGCCGCTTATACGCAGTATTTT
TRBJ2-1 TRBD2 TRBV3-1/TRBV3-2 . CASSQDPTSVSGILYNEQFF TGTGCCAGCAGCCAAGATCCGACTAGCGTTAGCGGAATCCTCTACAATGAGCAGTTCTTC
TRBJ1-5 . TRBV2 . CASSGVVNSNQPQHF TGTGCCAGCAGTGGGGTCGTCAATAGCAATCAGCCCCAGCATTTT
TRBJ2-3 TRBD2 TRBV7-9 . CASSPTLAGETDTQYF TGTGCCAGCAGCCCTACGTTAGCGGGGGAAACAGATACGCAGTATTTT
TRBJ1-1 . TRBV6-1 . CASSEARRNTEAFF TGTGCCAGCAGTGAAGCGCGGAGGAACACTGAAGCTTTCTTT
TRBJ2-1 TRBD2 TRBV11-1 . CASSFRRTSGIGEQFF TGTGCCAGCAGCTTTCGAAGGACTAGCGGGATCGGGGAGCAGTTCTTC
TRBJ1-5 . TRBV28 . CASSPFPGELRDSNQPQHF TGTGCCAGCAGTCCCTTCCCCGGGGAATTGAGAGATAGCAATCAGCCCCAGCATTTT
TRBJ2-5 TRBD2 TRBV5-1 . CASSLLAGTQYF TGCGCCAGCAGCTTGTTAGCGGGGACCCAGTACTTC
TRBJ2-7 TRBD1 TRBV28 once CASRTTGGYEQYF TGTGCCAGCAGAACCACAGGGGGGTACGAGCAGTACTTC
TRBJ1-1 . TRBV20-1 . CSASSPSGGHLNTEAFF TGCAGTGCTAGTTCTCCATCCGGGGGACATTTGAACACTGAAGCTTTCTTT
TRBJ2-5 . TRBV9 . CASSGHGEETQYF TGTGCCAGCAGCGGGCACGGAGAAGAGACCCAGTACTTC
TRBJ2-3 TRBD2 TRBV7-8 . CASSSPPRLAGASTDTQYF TGTGCCAGCAGCTCACCGCCCCGACTAGCGGGGGCAAGCACAGATACGCAGTATTTT